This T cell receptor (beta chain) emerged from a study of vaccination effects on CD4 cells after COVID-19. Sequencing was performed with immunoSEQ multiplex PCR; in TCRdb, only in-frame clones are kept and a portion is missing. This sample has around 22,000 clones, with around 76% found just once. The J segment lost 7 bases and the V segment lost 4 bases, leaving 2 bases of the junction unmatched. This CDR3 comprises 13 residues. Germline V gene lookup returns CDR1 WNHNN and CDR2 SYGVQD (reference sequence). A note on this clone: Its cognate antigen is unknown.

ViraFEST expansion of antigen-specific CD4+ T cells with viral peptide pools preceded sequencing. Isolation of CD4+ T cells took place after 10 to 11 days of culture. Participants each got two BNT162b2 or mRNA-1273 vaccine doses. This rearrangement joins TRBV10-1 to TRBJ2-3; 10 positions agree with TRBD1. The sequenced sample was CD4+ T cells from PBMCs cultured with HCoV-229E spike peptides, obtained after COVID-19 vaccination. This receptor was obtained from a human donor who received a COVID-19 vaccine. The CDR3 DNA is TGCGCCAGCAGTGGACAGGGGGCTCATACGCAGTATTTT. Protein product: CASSGQGAHTQYF.